Shown below are 7 T cell receptor beta chains from a single sample sequenced in a study of blood T cell repertoires in COVID-19. Sequencing was performed with immunoSEQ multiplex PCR; in TCRdb, only in-frame clones are kept and a portion is missing. The sample carries fewer than 400,000 clones, approximately 92% recorded once. The sample comprised PBMCs or T cells enriched from blood (not recorded which). The receptors shown here come from a woman in her twenties or thirties who had recovered from COVID-19.

As regards this clone: The same CDR3 is also encoded by other DNA sequences in this sample. The J gene is TRBJ1-1, the V gene TRBV5-1, with D maybe TRBD1 (6 bases). CDR1 and CDR2 from the germline V gene are SGHRS and YFSETQ. Trimming cost V 2 bases and J 3 bases, with 11 bases left between them. The CDR3 runs to 14 residues. CDR3 region: CASSLQGRDTEAFF. DNA for the CDR3: TGCGCCAGCAGCTTACAGGGTCGGGACACTGAAGCTTTCTTT.

The chain carries TRBV7-2 and TRBJ1-5; 11 bases are a match to TRBD1. With V trimmed by 8 bases and J by 4 bases, 4 bases remained unmatched. This CDR3 spans 14 amino acids. Germline V gives CDR1 SGHTA, CDR2 FQGNSA. The CDR3, as DNA: TGTGCCAGCGCCGGGACAGGGGGAAATCAGCCCCAGCATTTT. It encodes CASAGTGGNQPQHF.

V gene TRBV28 combines with J gene TRBJ1-2, with D possibly matching TRBD1 (6 bases). CDR3 length equals 13 residues. Germline V gene sequence: CDR1 MDHEN, CDR2 SYDVKM. Trimming stripped 1 base from V and 4 bases from J, with 7 bases between. The chain's CDR3 is CASSLYRAYGYTF. CDR3 in DNA: TGTGCCAGCAGTTTATACAGGGCCTATGGCTACACCTTC.

This CDR3 reads CATSAGVIGKLFF. For the CDR3, the DNA is TGTGCCACCTCGGCAGGGGTAATTGGAAAACTGTTTTTT. The V gene is TRBV15, the J gene TRBJ1-4; D is perhaps TRBD1 (6 bases). Germline values: CDR1 LNHNV, CDR2 YYDKDF (reference sequence). The CDR3 is 13 amino acids. V dropped 8 bases and J dropped 10 bases, with 17 bases sitting between them.

This chain links TRBV4-3 with TRBJ1-2; D possibly corresponds to TRBD1 (5 bases). The CDR3 runs 15 residues. Germline V gene sequence: CDR1 LGHNA, CDR2 YSLEER. The V end was cut by 1 base, the J end by 4 bases, with 13 bases between. The CDR3 bases are TGCGCCAGCAGCCAAGGGGGCCCAAGGGGCTATGGCTACACCTTC. The encoded protein is CASSQGGPRGYGYTF.

The table lists this clone with a count of one. The chain couples TRBV7-2 to TRBJ1-1; 8 nucleotides line up with TRBD1. Per germline, CDR1 SGHTA and CDR2 FQGNSA. V lost 5 bases, J lost 1 base, and 6 bases stayed unmatched. CDR3 length: 15 residues. This CDR3 is CASSTQGQGNTEAFF. The CDR3 region has the DNA TGTGCCAGCAGCACTCAAGGACAGGGGAACACTGAAGCTTTCTTT.

The V call is TRBV15, the J call TRBJ1-1, with TRBD1 identical over 7 bases. Germline CDR1 is LNHNV and CDR2 is YYDKDF (reference sequence). The CDR3 has 14 amino acids. V lost 2 bases and J lost 1; bases outside the gene matches: 1. The CDR3 bases are TGTGCCACCAGCAGACAGGGGGGGAACACTGAAGCTTTCTTT. Amino acids: CATSRQGGNTEAFF.